This T cell receptor (beta chain) was profiled in a study of beta chain features in type 1 diabetes. General study points: Patients' naive, central memory and Treg TCRB repertoires seemed closer to one another than those of healthy donors. A possible short-template PCR bias applies equally to patients and controls.

Germline CDR1 is ENHRY and CDR2 is SYGVKD. The CDR3 covers 13 residues. V was pared by 11 bases and J by 6 bases, with 20 bases between. In this sample, this clone turned up a few times. The antigen is unknown. Expressed TCRB transcripts were sequenced after all isolated RNA was converted to cDNA. The repertoire was sequenced with immunoSEQ multiplex PCR; TCRdb's copy has only in-frame clones and lacks some. The sample yields over 150,000 clones, approximately 13% seen once. Donors underwent one heparinised blood draw, around 100 mL on average. All of the sorted populations showed purity greater than 95%.

The clonotype comes from a woman aged 18-29 years in good health. V gene TRBV10-3 combines with J gene TRBJ2-7; D is possibly TRBD1 (6 bases). Material for sequencing was central memory CD4+ T cells from blood. The CDR3 sequence: CASRGQSEGEQYF. CDR3 nucleotide sequence: TGTGCCTCCCGAGGACAGTCTGAGGGCGAGCAGTACTTC.